This TCR beta chain was captured by sequencing in a study of metastatic and nonmetastatic thyroid tumors. Whole-study context: Patients with malignant and benign thyroid disease provided blood and tumor or nodule tissue, whose repertoires were compared.

Ahead of thyroid surgery, no patient had received treatment of any kind. V dropped 10 bases and J dropped 2 bases, with 17 bases sitting between them. The CDR3 covers 14 residues. Germline V gene data show CDR1 as SEHNR and CDR2 as FQNEAQ (reference sequence). Findings and limits, study-wide: Versus benign nodules, malignant thyroid tumors reportedly had significantly higher TCR beta diversity, in blood and tumor.

In regard to this clone: Its specificity is unknown.

In the authors' workflow: Building a distant-metastasis classifier for papillary thyroid cancer drew on CDR3 differences across clinicopathological groups. TCRdb re-called the PCR reads through MiXCR. For this entry, the V and J calls and clone size follow TCRdb and not the study's own pipeline. The sample lists about 22,000 clones, less than 20% seen once, with roughly 2.7% in the top ten. The sample comprised adjacent normal tissue. The chain combines TRBV7-9 with TRBJ1-2; a possible D gene is TRBD1 (5 bases). This clonotype was obtained from a male donor with papillary thyroid cancer or a benign thyroid nodule (not recorded which). Some clones in this sample may be carry-over from other donors' samples. CDR3 protein: CANIPGGDNYGYTF. The CDR3 coding sequence is TGTGCCAACATCCCAGGAGGGGACAACTATGGCTACACCTTC.